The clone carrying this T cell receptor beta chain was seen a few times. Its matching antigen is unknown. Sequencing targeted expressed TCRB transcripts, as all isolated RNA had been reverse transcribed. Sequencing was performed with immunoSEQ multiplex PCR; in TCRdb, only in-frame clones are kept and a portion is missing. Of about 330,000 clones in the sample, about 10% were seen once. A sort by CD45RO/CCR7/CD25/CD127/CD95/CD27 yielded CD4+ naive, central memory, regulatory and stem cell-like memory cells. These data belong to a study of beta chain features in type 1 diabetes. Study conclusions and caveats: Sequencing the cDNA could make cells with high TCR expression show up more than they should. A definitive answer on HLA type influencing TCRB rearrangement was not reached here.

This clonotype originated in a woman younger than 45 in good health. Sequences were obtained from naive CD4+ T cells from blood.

The CDR3 region has the DNA TGTGCCACCAGCAGAGAAGGGGGCGGCTATGAGCAGTTCTTC. This codes for CATSREGGGYEQFF. The chain links TRBV15 to TRBJ2-1, with TRBD1 matching 7 bases. V lost 0 bases to trimming and J lost 8 bases; unmatched junction nucleotides: 4. This CDR3 contains 14 residues. In germline, CDR1 is LNHNV, CDR2 YYDKDF (reference sequence).